What follows are 8 T cell receptor beta chains derived from one specimen sequenced in a study of shared clonotypes between healthy human individuals. Assay used: immunoSEQ multiplex PCR; TCRdb lists only in-frame clones, some missing. The sample holds over 2 million clones; roughly 95% are singletons and the top ten take about 1.1%. CD8 cells regarded as naive lacked CD45RO, were positively chosen for CCR7, and omitted terminally differentiated effector memory CD45RA+ cells. Sample: naive CD8+ T cells sorted from blood. The receptor set was obtained from a man between 18 and 29 years old in good health.

The CDR3 region has the DNA TGCGCCAGCTCCCCCTGGGGAGAGGGCTCCTACAATGAGCAGTTCTTC. It is translated as CASSPWGEGSYNEQFF. V gene TRBV5-1 combines with J gene TRBJ2-1; weak D call: TRBD2 (5 bases). The CDR3 has 16 amino acids. From germline, CDR1 is SGHRS and CDR2 YFSETQ. With 7 bases removed from V and 0 bases from J, the gap between germline ends came to 17 bases.

The V gene is TRBV30, the J gene TRBJ2-2; D is possibly TRBD1 (5 bases). Looked up from germline, CDR1 is GTSNPN and CDR2 is SVGIG (reference sequence). The V and J ends lost 2 bases and 2 bases respectively, with 9 bases between them. The length of the CDR3 is 14 residues. The CDR3 DNA is TGTGCCTGGAGTTTTGGGGCCAACACCGGGGAGCTGTTTTTT. Translation gives CAWSFGANTGELFF. The variable domain in full, with the rest retrieved from reference TRBV30 and TRBJ2-2, is SQTIHQWPATLVQPVGSPLSLECTVEGTSNPNLYWYRQAAGRGLQLLFYSVGIGQISSEVPQNLSASRPQDRQFILSSKKLLLSDSGFYLCAWSFGANTGELFFGEGSRLTVL.

V usage is TRBV2 and J usage is TRBJ1-4, with 8 bases that match TRBD1. Per the germline V gene, CDR1 is SNHLY and CDR2 is FYNNEI. The CDR3 is made up of 14 amino acids. After removal of 4 bases from V and 9 bases from J, the junction contained 7 bases not matched to a gene. The chain's CDR3 is CASSAGTGKQKLFF. Written as DNA, the CDR3 is TGTGCCAGCAGTGCCGGGACAGGAAAACAAAAACTGTTTTTT. The full variable domain, with the rest looked up from reference TRBV2 and TRBJ1-4, is EPEVTQTPSHQVTQMGQEVILRCVPISNHLYFYWYRQILGQKVEFLVSFYNNEISEKSEIFDDQFSVERPDGSNFTLKIRSTKLEDSAMYFCASSAGTGKQKLFFGSGTQLSVL.

The chain links TRBV5-8 to TRBJ1-1, with D perhaps TRBD1 (5 bases). There are 16 residues in the CDR3. CDR1 SGHTS and CDR2 YDEGEE come from the germline V gene. Trimming cost V 0 bases and J 5 bases, with 17 bases left between them. The CDR3 reads CASSLASGQTETEAFF. CDR3 sequence (DNA): TGTGCCAGCAGCTTGGCCAGCGGTCAGACAGAGACTGAAGCTTTCTTT.

The chain carries TRBV9 and TRBJ1-2, with 8 bases that match TRBD1. From germline, CDR1 is SGDLS and CDR2 YYNGEE. V shed 0 bases, J shed 6 bases, and the junction held 7 bases outside the gene matches. This CDR3 has 15 residues. The CDR3 DNA sequence: TGTGCCAGCAGCGTAGGCAATCAGGGGGCAGATGGCTACACCTTC. Translation gives CASSVGNQGADGYTF. Supplemented by reference TRBV9 and TRBJ1-2, the full variable domain reads DSGVTQTPKHLITATGQRVTLRCSPRSGDLSVYWYQQSLDQGLQFLIQYYNGEERAKGNILERFSAQQFPDLHSELNLSSLELGDSALYFCASSVGNQGADGYTFGSGTRLTVV.

V usage is TRBV7-2 and J usage is TRBJ2-1; no clear D gene. The CDR3 has 16 amino acids. V shed 6 bases and J shed 6 bases, with 21 bases lying between them. Germline V gene lookup returns CDR1 SGHTA and CDR2 FQGNSA. The chain's CDR3 is CASRETGYPGANEQFF. CDR3 DNA sequence: TGTGCCAGCAGGGAAACCGGGTACCCCGGTGCCAATGAGCAGTTCTTC.

V gene TRBV13 combines with J gene TRBJ2-7, with D unclear. Trimming took off 6 bases at V and 2 bases at J, with 20 bases between the two ends. The CDR3 spans 16 residues. Germline CDR1 and CDR2: PRHDT and FYEKMQ (reference sequence). The CDR3 region has the DNA TGTGCCAGCAGTCCGGGTGGTGAGGAATGGCCCTACGAGCAGTACTTC. Protein product: CASSPGGEEWPYEQYF. The variable domain in full, completed from reference TRBV13 and TRBJ2-7, reads AAGVIQSPRHLIKEKRETATLKCYPIPRHDTVYWYQQGPGQDPQFLISFYEKMQSDKGSIPDRFSAQQFSDYHSELNMSSLELGDSALYFCASSPGGEEWPYEQYFGPGTRLTVT.

The rearrangement links TRBV11-2 to TRBJ1-2, with a tentative D call TRBD1 (6 bases). CDR1 is SGHAT, CDR2 FQNNGV, per germline. Trimming pared 2 bases from V and 3 bases from J, leaving 19 bases between. The CDR3 length is 17 residues. CDR3: CASSLHTFQGPYYGYTF. CDR3 sequence (DNA): TGTGCCAGCAGCTTACACACTTTCCAGGGGCCCTACTATGGCTACACCTTC.